Here is one T cell receptor (beta chain) with its context. The junction and the germline gene differ at one end; a read error may be behind it. The sample is drawn from a study of blood T cell repertoires in COVID-19. Only in-frame clones appear in the TCRdb table, and some are missing; sequencing was by immunoSEQ multiplex PCR. The sample records hundreds of thousands of clones, approximately 80% being singletons. Participant ages covered roughly 18 to 89 years across about two dozen US areas. The sequencing sample was made of PBMCs or T cells enriched from blood (not recorded which). This TCR was sampled from a man aged 30-40 years with acute COVID-19.

CDR3 protein: CASSTNRVTLF. The CDR3 DNA sequence: TGTGCCAGCAGCACAAACAGGGTTACCCTTTTT. This chain joins TRBV6-2 or TRBV6-3 and TRBJ1-1, with a tentative D call TRBD1 (6 bases). Germline V gene sequence: CDR1 MNHEY, CDR2 SVGEGT. The CDR3 has 11 amino acids.